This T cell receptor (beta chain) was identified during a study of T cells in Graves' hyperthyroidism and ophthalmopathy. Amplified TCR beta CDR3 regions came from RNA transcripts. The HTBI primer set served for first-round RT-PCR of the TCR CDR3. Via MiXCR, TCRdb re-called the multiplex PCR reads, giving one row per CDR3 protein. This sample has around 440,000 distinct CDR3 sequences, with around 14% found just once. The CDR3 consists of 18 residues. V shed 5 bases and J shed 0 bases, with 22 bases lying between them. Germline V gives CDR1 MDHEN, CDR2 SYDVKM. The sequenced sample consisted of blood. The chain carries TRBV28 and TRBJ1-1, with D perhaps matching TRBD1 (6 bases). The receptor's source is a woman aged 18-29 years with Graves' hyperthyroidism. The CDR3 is CASSPRYRVRWLNTEAFF. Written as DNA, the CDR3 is TGTGCCAGCAGTCCCCGTTACAGGGTACGGTGGCTGAACACTGAAGCTTTCTTT.